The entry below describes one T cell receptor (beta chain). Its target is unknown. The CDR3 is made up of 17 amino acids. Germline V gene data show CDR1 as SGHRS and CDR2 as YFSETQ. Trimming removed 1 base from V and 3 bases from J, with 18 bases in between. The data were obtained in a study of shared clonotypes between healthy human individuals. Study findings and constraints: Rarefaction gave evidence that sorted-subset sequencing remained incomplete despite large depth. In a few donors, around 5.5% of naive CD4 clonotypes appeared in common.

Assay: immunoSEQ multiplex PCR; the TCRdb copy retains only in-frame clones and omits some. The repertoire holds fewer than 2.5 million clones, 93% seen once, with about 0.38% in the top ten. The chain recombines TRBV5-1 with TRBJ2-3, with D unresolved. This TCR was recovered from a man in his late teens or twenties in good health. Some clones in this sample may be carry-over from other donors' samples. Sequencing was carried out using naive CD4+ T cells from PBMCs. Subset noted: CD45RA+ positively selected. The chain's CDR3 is CASSLYGLTARTDTQYF. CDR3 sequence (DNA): TGCGCCAGCAGCTTGTATGGCCTGACGGCTAGAACAGATACGCAGTATTTT.